This T cell receptor beta chain was observed in a study of control samples from healthy donors and cancer patients. The method was immunoSEQ multiplex PCR; TCRdb's version includes in-frame clones alone and lacks a portion of them. Here the sample spans 120,000 to 150,000 clones, about nine tenths being singletons. V dropped 8 bases and J dropped 8; count of bases not matched to a gene: 10. The CDR3 has 14 residues. Germline CDR1 reads KGHDR; CDR2 reads SFDVKD. The sample was blood. The sequence was collected from a man younger than 40 in good health. The V and J genes are TRBV24-1 and TRBJ2-1; 8 positions match TRBD2. The DNA for the CDR3 is TGTGCCACCAAAGACGGGGGGGGCAGGGATGAGCAGTTCTTC. Amino acids: CATKDGGGRDEQFF.